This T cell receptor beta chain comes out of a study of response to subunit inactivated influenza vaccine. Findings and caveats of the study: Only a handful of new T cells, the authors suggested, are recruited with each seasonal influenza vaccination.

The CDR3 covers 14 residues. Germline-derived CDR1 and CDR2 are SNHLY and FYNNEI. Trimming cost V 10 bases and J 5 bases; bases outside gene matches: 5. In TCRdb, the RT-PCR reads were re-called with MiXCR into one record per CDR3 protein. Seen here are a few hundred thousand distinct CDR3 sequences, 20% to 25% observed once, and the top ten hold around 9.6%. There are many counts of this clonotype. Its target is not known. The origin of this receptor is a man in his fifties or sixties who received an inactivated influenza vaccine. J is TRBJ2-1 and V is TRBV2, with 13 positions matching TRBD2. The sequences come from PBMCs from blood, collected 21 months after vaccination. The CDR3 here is CATRGTSGNNEQFF. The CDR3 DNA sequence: TGTGCCACCAGGGGGACTAGCGGGAACAATGAGCAGTTCTTC.